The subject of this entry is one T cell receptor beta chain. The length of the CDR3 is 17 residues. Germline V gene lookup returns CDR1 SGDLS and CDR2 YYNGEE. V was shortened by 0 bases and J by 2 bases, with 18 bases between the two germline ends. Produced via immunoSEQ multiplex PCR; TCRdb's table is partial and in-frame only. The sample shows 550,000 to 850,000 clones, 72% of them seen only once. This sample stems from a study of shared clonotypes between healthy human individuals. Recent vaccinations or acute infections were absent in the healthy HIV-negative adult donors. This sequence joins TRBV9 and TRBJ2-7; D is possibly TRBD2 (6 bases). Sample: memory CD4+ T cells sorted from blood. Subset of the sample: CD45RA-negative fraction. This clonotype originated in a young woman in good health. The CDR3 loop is CASSVAAEIAAPYEQYF. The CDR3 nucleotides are TGTGCCAGCAGCGTAGCCGCGGAAATAGCGGCCCCCTACGAGCAGTACTTC.